This T cell receptor (beta chain) was profiled in a study of cytomegalovirus exposure and HLA in healthy donors. The V gene end was trimmed by 0 bases and the J gene end by 7 bases; junction bases not matched to a gene: 8. This CDR3 contains 17 residues. Germline V gene sequence: CDR1 SGHDN, CDR2 FVKESK. PCR amplification relied on 60 Vbeta primers (plus 13 Jbeta primers). TCRdb's table, derived via immunoSEQ multiplex PCR, lists solely in-frame clones and lacks some. The sample data list roughly 200,000 clones. V usage is TRBV14 and J usage is TRBJ1-6, with TRBD1 identical over 8 bases. The sequencing sample was made of PBMCs. This sequence was found in a man aged 25-45 years in good health and CMV-seronegative. The CDR3 DNA sequence: TGTGCCAGCAGCCAAGATCTTGGGAACAGGGGGAATTCACCCCTCCACTTT. It codes for CASSQDLGNRGNSPLHF.